This passage covers 20 T cell receptor beta chains from one sample sequenced in a study of cytomegalovirus exposure and HLA in healthy donors. PCR employed 60 Vbeta and 13 Jbeta primers. Here immunoSEQ multiplex PCR was the method, and the copy in TCRdb shows in-frame clones only, minus some. In the table there are over 100,000 clones, about three quarters of which are singletons. The sample comprised PBMCs. These receptors all stem from a woman aged 25 to 39 in good health and CMV-seropositive.

This rearrangement joins TRBV6-5 to TRBJ2-5; D might be TRBD2 (6 bases). Trimming removed 5 bases from V and 5 bases from J, with 12 bases in between. Germline V gene sequence: CDR1 MNHEY, CDR2 SVGAGI. This CDR3 is 13 amino acids long. The CDR3 loop reads CASSPLGGETQYF. The CDR3 DNA sequence: TGTGCCAGCAGTCCCCTGGGGGGTGAGACCCAGTACTTC.

V and J are TRBV5-4 and TRBJ2-2; the D gene is possibly TRBD2 (6 bases). The CDR3 runs to 12 residues. Trimming stripped 10 bases from V and 4 bases from J, with 11 bases between. CDR1 and CDR2 (germline): SGHNT, YYREEE (reference sequence). This chain's CDR3 is CASLGGTGELFF. As DNA, the CDR3 is TGTGCCTCCCTGGGAGGCACCGGGGAGCTGTTTTTT.

This chain uses TRBV15 with TRBJ1-3, with D unclear. Trimming cost V 5 bases and J 2 bases, with 4 bases left between them. The CDR3 covers 12 residues. From germline, CDR1 is LNHNV and CDR2 YYDKDF (reference sequence). The CDR3 region has the DNA TGTGCCACCAGCCTAGCTGGAAACACCATATATTTT. Its translation is CATSLAGNTIYF.

This clone showed up just once. V gene TRBV4-2 combines with J gene TRBJ2-7; D call uncertain. The germline V gene encodes CDR1 LGHNA and CDR2 YNFKEQ. The V end lost 1 base, the J end lost 2 bases, and 9 bases lay between the germline ends. The CDR3 is 14 amino acids. The CDR3 here is CASSQVVGTYEQYF. The CDR3 DNA sequence: TGTGCCAGCAGCCAAGTCGTTGGCACCTACGAGCAGTACTTC.

There are a few counts of this clone. The CDR3: CASSLSADQPQHF. In DNA form, the CDR3 reads TGCGCCAGCAGCCTTTCGGCGGATCAGCCCCAGCATTTT. The chain combines TRBV4-3 with TRBJ1-5; D is unclear. Germline CDR1 LGHNA, CDR2 YSLEER. Trimming cost V 4 bases and J 5 bases, with 9 bases left between them. The CDR3 is made up of 13 amino acids.

This clone was picked up a small number of times. The V call is TRBV15, the J call TRBJ2-3; D may be TRBD2 (6 bases). The V end lost 2 bases, the J end lost 5 bases, and 17 bases lay between the germline ends. Germline V gives CDR1 LNHNV, CDR2 YYDKDF (reference sequence). The CDR3 sequence is 16 residues long. As DNA, the CDR3 is TGTGCCACCAGCAGACTAAAGCTCGGGGGTCTAGATACGCAGTATTTT. As protein: CATSRLKLGGLDTQYF.

This chain connects TRBV5-8 to TRBJ2-3; D possibly corresponds to TRBD2 (6 bases). The CDR3 is made up of 15 amino acids. The germline gives CDR1 SGHTS, CDR2 YDEGEE. Deletions cut 3 bases from V and 6 bases from J, with 17 bases between. CDR3 DNA sequence: TGTGCCAGCAGCTGGGAAAGACTAGGCGCCGATACGCAGTATTTT. It encodes CASSWERLGADTQYF.

For this clone: The same CDR3 also results from other DNA sequences found in this sample. CDR3 sequence: CASSYSRDTGELFF. CDR3 in DNA: TGTGCCAGCAGTTACTCGAGGGACACCGGGGAGCTGTTTTTT. The chain carries TRBV6-5 and TRBJ2-2, with TRBD2 as a possible D gene (5 bases). Germline CDR1 is MNHEY and CDR2 is SVGAGI. The V end was cut by 0 bases, the J end by 3 bases, with 5 bases between. The CDR3 is made up of 14 amino acids.

V gene TRBV12-5 combines with J gene TRBJ2-1; 13 bases line up with TRBD2. From germline, CDR1 is LGHNT and CDR2 FRNRAP. The CDR3 is 16 amino acids. The DNA of the CDR3 is TGTGCCCCAAAGGGAGGACTAGCGGGGGCGGTCAAGGAGCAGTTCTTC. Its protein product is CAPKGGLAGAVKEQFF.

The rearrangement links TRBV5-1 to TRBJ2-4; D is possibly TRBD2 (5 bases). In germline, CDR1 is SGHRS, CDR2 YFSETQ. The CDR3 is made up of 15 amino acids. Trimming removed 4 bases from V and 0 bases from J, with 11 bases in between. The CDR3: CASSVDFPAKNIQYF. CDR3 in DNA: TGCGCCAGCAGCGTGGACTTCCCAGCCAAAAACATTCAGTACTTC.

This chain connects TRBV5-6 to TRBJ1-2; tentatively, D is TRBD1 (6 bases). V was clipped by 3 bases and J by 7 bases, with 19 bases between them. The length of the CDR3 is 15 residues. In germline, CDR1 is SGHDT, CDR2 YYEEEE. CDR3 residues: CASSSVGTSRGGYTF. In DNA, the CDR3 is TGTGCCAGCAGCTCGGTGGGGACATCACGGGGTGGCTACACCTTC.

Here the CDR3 reads CASSRLAPSGGGTYEQYF. The DNA for the CDR3 is TGCGCCAGCAGCCGCCTCGCTCCCTCGGGCGGGGGGACCTACGAGCAGTACTTC. This sequence joins TRBV4-1 and TRBJ2-7, with 8 bases matching TRBD2. The CDR3 runs 18 residues. Per germline, CDR1 MGHRA and CDR2 YSYEKL. With 4 bases clipped from V and 2 bases from J, the junction kept 16 bases outside the gene matches.

The rearrangement uses TRBV5-5 and TRBJ1-5; D may be TRBD1 (5 bases). The CDR3 is 16 amino acids. V gave up 3 bases and J gave up 0 bases, with 13 bases separating them. CDR1 is SGHKS, CDR2 YYEKEE, per germline (reference sequence). The CDR3 DNA is TGTGCCAGCAGCTGGGGGGTGGGGTCTAGCAATCAGCCCCAGCATTTT. Amino acids: CASSWGVGSSNQPQHF. Based on the CDR3 plus reference TRBV5-5 and TRBJ1-5, the full variable domain is DAGVTQSPTHLIKTRGQQVTLRCSPISGHKSVSWYQQVLGQGPQFIFQYYEKEERGRGNFPDRFSARQFPNYSSELNVNALLLGDSALYLCASSWGVGSSNQPQHFGDGTRLSIL.

Notes on this clone: Germline is not matched at one junction end, which may reflect a read error. The rearrangement links TRBV28 to TRBJ1-4, with D unclear. Germline V gene lookup returns CDR1 MDHEN and CDR2 SYDVKM. The length of the CDR3 is 14 residues. The CDR3 nucleotides read TGTGCCAGCTGGTCTGCGAGGGCTAACGAAAAACTGTTTTTT. This codes for CASWSARANEKLFF.

This clone has just a few counts. This rearrangement joins TRBV10-3 to TRBJ2-1; 8 nucleotides align to TRBD2. The CDR3 length is 15 residues. V trimming: 3 bases; J trimming: 8 bases; junction bases outside the gene matches: 9. The germline gives CDR1 ENHRY, CDR2 SYGVKD. In nucleotides, the CDR3 is TGTGCCATCAGTGATCCCGGGACTAGATTCGATGAGCAGTTCTTC. This codes for CAISDPGTRFDEQFF.

The rearrangement links TRBV4-3 to TRBJ2-3; 12 positions agree with TRBD1. Per the germline V gene, CDR1 is LGHNA and CDR2 is YSLEER. CDR3 length: 15 amino acids. V was clipped by 1 base and J by 6 bases; unmatched bases: 2. This CDR3 is CASSQVGQGADTQYF. CDR3 in DNA: TGCGCCAGCAGCCAAGTGGGACAGGGGGCTGATACGCAGTATTTT.

This chain links TRBV2 with TRBJ2-1; 10 nucleotides agree with TRBD1. This CDR3 comprises 15 residues. Trimming took 6 bases from V and 4 from J; bases not matched to a gene: 6. CDR1 is SNHLY, CDR2 FYNNEI, per germline. The CDR3: CASSAGQGGYNEQFF. DNA for the CDR3: TGTGCCAGCAGCGCCGGACAGGGGGGGTACAATGAGCAGTTCTTC.

This clone has just a few counts. The V call is TRBV5-1, the J call TRBJ2-1; D call uncertain. V was shortened by 7 bases and J by 1 base, with 15 bases between the two germline ends. Germline V gene data show CDR1 as SGHRS and CDR2 as YFSETQ. The CDR3 runs to 15 residues. The CDR3 coding sequence is TGCGCCAGCGCCCGAGGCACCTCGTCCTACAATGAGCAGTTCTTC. As protein: CASARGTSSYNEQFF.

The J gene is TRBJ1-3, the V gene TRBV9; D not certain. The CDR3 has 14 amino acids. The V gene's germline CDR1 is SGDLS and CDR2 YYNGEE. The V gene lost 8 bases and the J gene lost 0 bases, with 12 bases spanning the gap. The CDR3 sequence: CASSDADSGNTIYF. The CDR3 bases are TGTGCCAGTTCGGATGCGGACTCTGGAAACACCATATATTTT. The entire variable domain, with the rest obtained from reference TRBV9 and TRBJ1-3, is as follows: DSGVTQTPKHLITATGQRVTLRCSPRSGDLSVYWYQQSLDQGLQFLIQYYNGEERAKGNILERFSAQQFPDLHSELNLSSLELGDSALYFCASSDADSGNTIYFGEGSWLTVV.

The chain recombines TRBV10-2 with TRBJ2-1; D is ambiguous. The germline V gene has CDR1 WSHSY and CDR2 SAAADI. Trimming cost V 0 bases and J 7 bases, with 10 bases left between them. The CDR3 length is 14 residues. This CDR3 reads CASSESFSLNEQFF. The CDR3 coding sequence is TGCGCCAGCAGTGAGTCTTTTAGTTTAAATGAGCAGTTCTTC.